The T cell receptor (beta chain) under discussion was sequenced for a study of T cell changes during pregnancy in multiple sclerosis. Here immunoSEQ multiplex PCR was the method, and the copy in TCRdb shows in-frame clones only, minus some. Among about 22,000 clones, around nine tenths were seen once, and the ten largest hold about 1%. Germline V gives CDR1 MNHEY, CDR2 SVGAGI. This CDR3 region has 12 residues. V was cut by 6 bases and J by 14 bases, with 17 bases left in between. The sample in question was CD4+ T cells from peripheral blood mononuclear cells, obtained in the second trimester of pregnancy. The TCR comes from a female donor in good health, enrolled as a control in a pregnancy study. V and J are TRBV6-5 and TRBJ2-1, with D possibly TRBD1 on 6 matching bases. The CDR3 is CASRKDRAGEFF. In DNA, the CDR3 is TGTGCCAGCAGGAAGGATAGGGCAGGGGAGTTCTTC.